Presented here are 28 T cell receptor beta chains from one specimen sequenced in a study of blood T cell repertoires in COVID-19. Clones were sequenced by immunoSEQ multiplex PCR, and TCRdb holds only the in-frame ones, with some missing. The data show some 290,000 clones, about 90% seen once. Sequenced input: peripheral blood. These receptors originate from a woman in her twenties or thirties with COVID-19, enrolled during active disease.

This clone was seen only a few times. The chain employs TRBV6-5 and TRBJ1-5, with D possibly being TRBD1 (6 bases). With 7 bases removed from V and 8 bases from J, the gap between germline ends came to 15 bases. In germline, CDR1 is MNHEY, CDR2 SVGAGI. The CDR3 covers 13 residues. The DNA of the CDR3 is TGTGCCAGCAACCTACAGGGTCCGGAGCCCCAGCATTTT. It specifies CASNLQGPEPQHF.

The chain employs TRBV28 and TRBJ2-7; D not resolved. The CDR3 covers 13 residues. Germline values: CDR1 MDHEN, CDR2 SYDVKM. Between the trimmed V and J ends, which lost 3 bases and 2 bases, there was a span of 8 bases. The CDR3 is CASSLISAYEQYF. In DNA, the CDR3 is TGTGCCAGCAGTTTGATCAGTGCCTACGAGCAGTACTTC.

The genes are TRBV7-8 and TRBJ1-5; 7 bases line up with TRBD1. The germline V gene has CDR1 SGHVS and CDR2 FQNEAQ. The CDR3 length is 15 residues. Trimming removed 5 bases from V and 4 bases from J; junction bases left unmatched: 8. CDR3 nucleotide sequence: TGTGCCAGCAGCCACCGGGACAGCAAAAATCAGCCCCAGCATTTT. It encodes CASSHRDSKNQPQHF. Based on the CDR3 plus reference TRBV7-8 and TRBJ1-5, the full variable domain is GAGVSQSPRYKVAKRGQDVALRCDPISGHVSLFWYQQALGQGPEFLTYFQNEAQLDKSGLPSDRFFAERPEGSVSTLKIQRTQQEDSAVYLCASSHRDSKNQPQHFGDGTRLSIL.

The V gene is TRBV4-2, the J gene TRBJ2-1; D gene ambiguous. V shed 0 bases and J shed 2 bases, with 8 bases lying between them. CDR3 size: 15 residues. Germline CDR1 is LGHNA and CDR2 is YNFKEQ. The CDR3 DNA reads TGTGCCAGCAGCCAAGACAGAACCACCTACAATGAGCAGTTCTTC. This translates into CASSQDRTTYNEQFF.

The chain links TRBV10-3 to TRBJ2-7; the D gene is possibly TRBD2 (5 bases). The V gene lost 8 bases and the J gene lost 6 bases, with 14 bases spanning the gap. The germline CDR1 and CDR2 sequences are ENHRY and SYGVKD. The CDR3 runs 12 residues. This chain's CDR3 is CAIFSEGREQYF. CDR3 nucleotide sequence: TGTGCCATCTTTTCCGAGGGTCGCGAGCAGTACTTC.

The rearrangement links TRBV10-2 to TRBJ1-6; possibly TRBD1 for D (5 bases). Germline V gene sequence: CDR1 WSHSY, CDR2 SAAADI. The CDR3 is 16 residues long. The ends were cut back, 7 bases at V and 0 bases at J, with 13 bases in the middle. The CDR3 bases are TGCGCCAGCATTCGACAGACCAACTCCTATAATTCACCCCTCCACTTT. As protein: CASIRQTNSYNSPLHF.

The CDR3 region is CASGLGQGVAGNTIYF. CDR3 nucleotides: TGCGCCAGCGGCCTGGGACAGGGGGTTGCTGGAAACACCATATATTTT. The rearrangement uses TRBV10-2 and TRBJ1-3; 11 bases match TRBD1. Trimming at V came to 8 bases and at J to 2 bases, leaving 8 bases not matched to a gene. CDR3 length: 16 residues. Germline V gene sequence: CDR1 WSHSY, CDR2 SAAADI.

The V gene is TRBV7-8, the J gene TRBJ1-5, with D unclear. V dropped 5 bases and J dropped 6 bases, with 14 bases sitting between them. Per germline, CDR1 SGHVS and CDR2 FQNEAQ. The CDR3 spans 14 residues. This chain's CDR3 is CASSPRGGVQPQHF. The CDR3 DNA follows: TGTGCCAGCAGCCCACGAGGTGGAGTTCAGCCCCAGCATTTT.

This chain connects TRBV7-9 to TRBJ2-2, with D unresolved. The ends were cut back, 5 bases at V and 1 base at J, with 8 bases in the middle. In germline, CDR1 is SEHNR, CDR2 FQNEAQ (reference sequence). The CDR3 totals 14 residues. CDR3 sequence reads: CASSPVWNTGELFF. The CDR3 nucleotides are TGTGCCAGCAGCCCCGTATGGAACACCGGGGAGCTGTTTTTT.

The chain combines TRBV19 with TRBJ2-7; tentative D call: TRBD1 (6 bases). Trimming took 5 bases from V and 2 from J, leaving 10 bases between them. Germline CDR1 is LNHDA and CDR2 is SQIVND (reference sequence). The CDR3 is 13 residues long. The CDR3 loop is CASSPRDTYEQYF. CDR3 in DNA: TGTGCCAGTAGTCCCCGGGACACCTACGAGCAGTACTTC.

The chain carries TRBV19 and TRBJ1-1; D call uncertain. This CDR3 has 14 amino acids. CDR1 is LNHDA and CDR2 is SQIVND in the germline V gene (reference sequence). V lost 6 bases and J 0 bases, leaving 11 bases between the germline ends. CDR3 bases: TGTGCCAGTAGCCCCATTTACATGAACACTGAAGCTTTCTTT. Its protein is CASSPIYMNTEAFF.

This sequence joins TRBV5-4 and TRBJ1-1; D not certain. The CDR3 sequence is 12 residues long. Germline lookup yields CDR1 SGHNT and CDR2 YYREEE (reference sequence). Between the trimmed V and J ends, which lost 1 base and 4 bases, there was a span of 5 bases. CDR3 in amino acids: CASSLPSTEAFF. The CDR3 DNA is TGTGCCAGCAGCTTGCCTTCCACTGAAGCTTTCTTT.

The chain has TRBV2 and TRBJ2-7; 9 positions agree with TRBD1. The CDR3 extends over 13 amino acids. Per the germline V gene, CDR1 is SNHLY and CDR2 is FYNNEI. J lost 6 bases, V lost 8 bases, and 8 bases had no gene match. CDR3 DNA sequence: TGTGCCAGCCTCGCGGACAGGGGAGGCGAGCAGTACTTC. Protein sequence: CASLADRGGEQYF.

The chain couples TRBV19 to TRBJ2-1, with D perhaps TRBD2 (5 bases). Looked up from germline, CDR1 is LNHDA and CDR2 is SQIVND (reference sequence). The CDR3 is made up of 12 amino acids. This CDR3 reads CASDSPSDEQFF. In DNA, the CDR3 is TGTGCGTCGGACTCGCCCTCGGATGAGCAGTTCTTC.

The table lists this clone with a few counts. V and J are TRBV2 and TRBJ2-2; TRBD1 matches at 9 bases. This CDR3 has 17 amino acids. Trimming removed 2 bases from V and 3 bases from J; junction bases left unmatched: 7. The V gene's germline CDR1 is SNHLY and CDR2 FYNNEI. The CDR3 protein is CASSEPWDREHTGELFF. CDR3 nucleotides: TGTGCCAGCAGTGAACCCTGGGACAGGGAACACACCGGGGAGCTGTTTTTT.

The chain combines TRBV19 with TRBJ2-2; D ambiguous. V was trimmed by 11 bases and J by 5 bases, leaving 15 bases between them. The germline V gene encodes CDR1 LNHDA and CDR2 SQIVND (reference sequence). The CDR3 is made up of 13 amino acids. Written as DNA, the CDR3 is TGTGCCGCCAATAGTTACGGGACCGGGGAGCTGTTTTTT. Protein: CAANSYGTGELFF.

The V gene is TRBV9, the J gene TRBJ2-3; 12 bases agree with TRBD2. The germline CDR1 and CDR2 sequences are SGDLS and YYNGEE. The CDR3 runs 18 residues. The trim removed 5 bases at V and 6 bases at J, leaving 16 bases unmatched. As DNA, the CDR3 is TGTGCCAGCAGTTTCCGGGGAACTAGCGGGGGGAATACGGATACGCAGTATTTT. It specifies CASSFRGTSGGNTDTQYF.

This chain uses TRBV5-8 with TRBJ1-5; TRBD1 matches at 9 bases. There are 15 residues in the CDR3. CDR1 is SGHTS, CDR2 YDEGEE, per germline. V was clipped by 4 bases and J by 2 bases; unmatched bases: 4. In DNA form, the CDR3 reads TGTGCCAGCAGCAGGGGACAGGGTGGCAATCAGCCCCAGCATTTT. Its protein product is CASSRGQGGNQPQHF.

The chain links TRBV27 to TRBJ2-5; tentative D call: TRBD2 (5 bases). V was shortened by 5 bases and J by 2 bases, with 9 bases between the two germline ends. Germline assignment: CDR1 MNHEY and CDR2 SMNVEV (reference sequence). The CDR3 is 13 residues long. The CDR3 reads CASSPTSQETQYF. For the CDR3, the DNA is TGTGCCAGCAGTCCCACTAGTCAAGAGACCCAGTACTTC.

This chain connects TRBV4-1 to TRBJ1-1, with no clear D. V was pared by 2 bases and J by 8 bases, with 12 bases between. From germline, CDR1 is MGHRA and CDR2 YSYEKL. The CDR3 loop spans 13 amino acids. CDR3: CASSQMSRSEAFF. The CDR3 region has the DNA TGCGCCAGCAGCCAAATGAGTAGGAGCGAAGCTTTCTTT.

The CDR3, as DNA: TGTGCCATCAGTGATTCAGGGGGTAACATTCAGTACTTC. Protein: CAISDSGGNIQYF. The chain links TRBV10-3 to TRBJ2-4; 7 nucleotides line up with TRBD1. Looked up from germline, CDR1 is ENHRY and CDR2 is SYGVKD. J was trimmed by 7 bases and V by 3 bases; bases with no gene match: 3. The length of the CDR3 is 13 residues.

The chain joins TRBV28 to TRBJ1-1, with 9 bases that match TRBD1. The CDR3 extends over 15 amino acids. The germline V gene encodes CDR1 MDHEN and CDR2 SYDVKM. After removal of 6 bases from V and 5 bases from J, the junction contained 10 bases not matched to a gene. CDR3: CASSRPGTGITEAFF. The CDR3 DNA reads as TGTGCCAGCAGCCGCCCTGGGACAGGGATAACTGAAGCTTTCTTT.

CDR3 amino acids: CASSSKSGTDAKNIQYF. In DNA, the CDR3 is TGTGCCAGCAGTTCCAAATCCGGGACAGATGCCAAAAACATTCAGTACTTC. This rearrangement joins TRBV27 to TRBJ2-4, with TRBD1 matching 7 bases. Germline values: CDR1 MNHEY, CDR2 SMNVEV (reference sequence). Losses at the gene ends were 4 bases for V and 1 base for J; bases not matched to a gene: 10. The CDR3 is made up of 17 amino acids.

The chain uses TRBV19 and TRBJ2-7; no reliable D call. The germline V and J ends were trimmed by 3 bases and 0 bases, with 12 bases remaining between them. The CDR3 has 15 amino acids. Germline assignment: CDR1 LNHDA and CDR2 SQIVND (reference sequence). CDR3 DNA sequence: TGTGCCAGTAGTATCGTTGGCCCCAGCTCCTACGAGCAGTACTTC. Translating gives CASSIVGPSSYEQYF.

This clone was recorded only once. The chain is built from TRBV5-1 and TRBJ2-2; 12 bases line up with TRBD2. Germline CDR1 SGHRS, CDR2 YFSETQ. CDR3 size: 18 residues. The ends lost 1 base at V and 4 bases at J; junction bases unmatched: 8. The CDR3 spells CASSLTASGGAGTGELFF. The CDR3 DNA sequence: TGCGCCAGCAGCTTGACGGCTAGCGGGGGGGCTGGCACCGGGGAGCTGTTTTTT.

The gene calls are TRBV18 and TRBJ1-5; D may be TRBD1 (6 bases). V gave up 8 bases and J gave up 0 bases, with 11 bases separating them. From germline, CDR1 is KGHSH and CDR2 LQKENI. The CDR3 covers 14 residues. The CDR3 sequence: CASQGGSSNQPQHF. The CDR3 DNA reads as TGTGCCAGCCAAGGGGGATCTAGCAATCAGCCCCAGCATTTT.

J is TRBJ2-3 and V is TRBV28, with 8 bases identical to TRBD2. Germline trimming cut 5 bases from V and 4 bases from J; bases unmatched to any gene: 8. CDR3 size: 15 residues. Germline CDR1 and CDR2: MDHEN and SYDVKM. CDR3 loop: CASSISPGGADTQYF. The CDR3 nucleotides read TGTGCCAGCAGTATAAGTCCCGGGGGGGCAGATACGCAGTATTTT.

The chain is built from TRBV11-2 and TRBJ1-4; 8 bases agree with TRBD1. V lost 5 bases, J lost 6 bases, and 11 bases stayed unmatched. Germline V lookup: CDR1 SGHAT, CDR2 FQNNGV. The CDR3 spans 16 residues. CDR3 in DNA: TGTGCCAGCAGCAGCCCACAGGGGGTTATCGATGAAAAACTGTTTTTT. It yields the protein CASSSPQGVIDEKLFF.